This TCR beta chain was sequenced in a study of cytomegalovirus exposure and HLA in healthy donors. Overall study context: The Caucasian-associated ancestry cluster held 80% to 90% of around 380 genotyped donors.

This clone was seen just once. What it binds is not known. The PCR made use of 60 Vbeta and 13 Jbeta primers. This table comes from immunoSEQ multiplex PCR, and its TCRdb copy is limited to in-frame clones, with some not included. The table has roughly 87,000 clones, more than 75% seen once; the top ten hold roughly 15%. Overall study findings and caveats: The majority of CMV-associated TCR beta chains were reported as apparently HLA-restricted in a later analysis. Later, TCR association rates were found to vary by HLA locus, highest for DRB1 and lowest for HLA-C.

This CDR3 has 13 amino acids. Germline loops: CDR1 MNHEY, CDR2 SVGAGI. V lost 6 bases, J lost 4 bases, and 9 bases lay in between. The sample was PBMCs. The sequence derives from a woman aged 35 to 49 in good health and CMV-seropositive. V is TRBV6-5 and J is TRBJ1-4; D gene uncertain. The CDR3 protein is CASRRHSNEKLFF. The CDR3 bases are TGTGCCAGCAGGCGCCACAGTAATGAAAAACTGTTTTTT.